The 7 T cell receptor beta chains below come from one sample, sequenced in a study of molecular identifiers for immune sequencing clone quantification. A single record per CDR3 protein comes from TCRdb applying MiXCR to the PCR reads. This table has over 600,000 distinct CDR3 sequences, just under 20% appearing once. The source material was naive CD8+ T cells from blood, with Jurkat cell RNA spiked in. Specified subset: FACS-sorted CD8+CD4-CCR7+CD45RA+ naive T cells. Receptor source: a human donor in good health. Some libraries in this study had Jurkat cell RNA spiked in.

In this sample, this clonotype turned up once. A much larger clone differs from this one at a single base, so this may be a read error. The conserved phenylalanine or tryptophan normally closing the CDR3 is absent here, so this likely arose from a read error. V gene TRBV27 combines with J gene TRBJ1-1; no reliable D call. The germline V gene has CDR1 MNHEY and CDR2 SMNVEV (reference sequence). V gave up 2 bases and J gave up 1 base, with 11 bases separating them. CDR3 length equals 15 residues. CDR3: CASSLGTAWNTEAFS. In DNA form, the CDR3 reads TGTGCCAGCAGTTTAGGAACGGCATGGAACACTGAAGCTTTCTCT.

This clonotype was detected ten times or more. In nucleotides, the CDR3 is TGTGCCAGCAGCACCCCGTCCGTAGCGGGGACGACAGATACGCAGTATTTT. Translating it yields CASSTPSVAGTTDTQYF. This chain connects TRBV9 to TRBJ2-3; 8 positions match TRBD2. The germline CDR1 and CDR2 sequences are SGDLS and YYNGEE. Germline trimming cut 4 bases from V and 3 bases from J; bases unmatched to any gene: 13. The CDR3 runs to 17 residues.

V is TRBV13 and J is TRBJ2-5, with 8 nucleotides matching TRBD1. V gave up 0 bases and J gave up 3 bases; unmatched junction bases: 6. Germline lookup yields CDR1 PRHDT and CDR2 FYEKMQ (reference sequence). The CDR3 has 16 residues. CDR3 coding DNA: TGTGCCAGCAGCTTAGGTCCGGGACAGGAGGAAGAGACCCAGTACTTC. Encoded protein: CASSLGPGQEEETQYF.

As to this clonotype: With a much larger clone just one base away, this may be a read error. The gene calls are TRBV12-3 or TRBV12-4 and TRBJ1-1; D is undetermined. The CDR3 sequence is 14 residues long. CDR3 loop: CAGSFWYEGTEAFF. The DNA for the CDR3 is TGTGCCGGCAGTTTCTGGTACGAGGGCACTGAAGCTTTCTTT.

This clonotype was observed many times. The chain has TRBV7-6 and TRBJ1-1; TRBD1 matches 8 bases. The CDR3 runs to 16 residues. The germline V gene encodes CDR1 SGHVS and CDR2 FNYEAQ. V was clipped by 1 base and J by 0 bases; unmatched bases: 4. The CDR3 DNA reads as TGTGCCAGCAGCTTAGTCACGGACAGGGTGAACACTGAAGCTTTCTTT. Translated: CASSLVTDRVNTEAFF.

This clonotype has more than one count but fewer than ten. This rearrangement joins TRBV6-6 to TRBJ1-3; D is possibly TRBD1 (5 bases). Looked up from germline, CDR1 is MNHNY and CDR2 is SVGAGI (reference sequence). V lost 7 bases to trimming and J lost 2 bases, with 12 bases between them. The CDR3 spans 14 residues. In DNA form, the CDR3 reads TGTGCCAGCACCACGGGGGGGGCTGGAAACACCATATATTTT. It translates to CASTTGGAGNTIYF.

This clonotype was picked up many times. The chain employs TRBV7-2 and TRBJ2-7; the D gene could be TRBD1 or TRBD2 (6 bases each). Deletions cut 3 bases from V and 6 bases from J, with 15 bases between. The CDR3 has 14 residues. CDR1 is SGHTA and CDR2 is FQGNSA in the germline V gene. The CDR3 reads CASSFEAGEVEQYF. The CDR3 nucleotides are TGTGCCAGCAGCTTTGAGGCAGGGGAGGTCGAGCAGTACTTC.